This paragraph covers one T cell receptor beta chain sequence. No antigen is known for it. Base quality data are lacking; no much larger clone is found one base away. This sample is drawn from a study of neoadjuvant nivolumab and ipilimumab in lung cancer (dated by TCRdb to about 2020). About the full investigation: In the NEOSTAR trial, nivolumab was administered intravenously at 3 mg/kg on days 1, 15 and 29, and the combination arm also received ipilimumab 1 mg/kg on day 1 only. The study compared TCR repertoires in pretherapy (baseline) peripheral blood with TCR repertoires in tumors resected at surgery following neoadjuvant immune checkpoint blockade. The primary trial endpoint was the major pathologic response (MPR) rate in the intention-to-treat population in each study arm. In the trial, around 43 patients with operable NSCLC were treated, of whom approximately 23 were randomized to nivolumab monotherapy and roughly 20 to nivolumab plus ipilimumab. Seven patients had matched pretherapy and resected tumor pairs analyzed, with four treated with nivolumab and three with nivolumab plus ipilimumab. Study-wide findings and limitations: Resected tumors had greater TCR richness and clonality than tumor-adjacent uninvolved lung, and increases were observed in more dual-therapy-treated tumors. There was no significant correlation between TCR clonality and pathologic tumor regression, and just a single major-pathologic-response sample was available for the clonality-regression analysis. A small number of samples underwent TCR sequencing. A positive correlation was observed between pretherapy blood TCR richness and richness in tumors resected after neoadjuvant therapy (Spearman R of about 0.83). From pretherapy to surgery, tumor T-cell richness and clonality went up in three of three dual-therapy tumors, versus only two of four nivolumab-treated tumors.

This specimen's time point label, per the study, means: pretherapy, before neoadjuvant immune checkpoint inhibitors. Samples were obtained from the phase 2 randomized NEOSTAR trial, in which neoadjuvant nivolumab or nivolumab plus ipilimumab followed by surgery was tested in operable NSCLC. V ends up 1 base short and J 9 bases short, with an unmatched junction base count of 5. From the germline V gene, CDR1 is SGHTA and CDR2 is FQGNSA. The CDR3 has 14 amino acids, counting the end cysteine and phenylalanine. The CDR3 DNA has 42 bases and is translated from base 1. Receptor libraries were prepared by the immunoSEQ multiplex PCR assay. Processing in the source paper ran as follows. Repertoires were summarized by richness and clonality, and significantly expanded and contracted clones were identified between pre- and post-therapy samples. TCRdb stores this immuneACCESS table with in-frame sequences only. Part of the clones is absent; in the studies checked, under half of the shortfall reflects unresolved V genes, and no reason is known for the rest. V and J calls plus clone size are reproduced from that table; the DNA served to infer D and trimming. This sample comprises 30,000 to 45,000 clones, approximately 92% of them detected only once. In total, the top ten clones hold approximately 3.3% of the sample.

This clonotype was obtained from an adult with non-small cell lung cancer. This specimen consisted of peripheral blood, obtained before neoadjuvant nivolumab, alone or with ipilimumab. The rearrangement combines TRBV7-2 with TRBJ1-5, with 8 bases matching TRBD1. The CDR3 region: CASSLGLQGAPQHF. In nucleotide form, the sequence is TGTGCCAGCAGCTTAGGGCTCCAGGGGGCGCCCCAGCATTTT.